This entry lists 26 T cell receptor beta chains sequenced from one sample in a study. TCRdb reprocessed the 5' RACE reads via MiXCR and lists one record per CDR3 protein. The sample consists of over 55,000 distinct CDR3 sequences, around 30% of them appearing once. Specimen: tumor-infiltrating naive CD4+ T cells sorted from the breast tumor. Documented subset: naive CD4+ T cells, CD4+CD45RA+CD25-. The origin of the receptors is a female donor with breast cancer.

Worth noting for this clonotype: It may be a read error: a sequence one base away is much more abundant. The V gene is TRBV10-1, the J gene TRBJ2-2; 8 positions match TRBD1. The CDR3 is 15 amino acids. Germline lookup yields CDR1 WNHNN and CDR2 SYGVQD (reference sequence). For the CDR3, the DNA is TGCGCCAGCAGTACAGACAGGGGAGAAACCGGGGGGCTGTTTTTT. Translated, it gives CASSTDRGETGGLFF.

This clonotype showed up just a few times. The V and J genes are TRBV20-1 and TRBJ2-7; unclear D gene. This CDR3 is 11 amino acids long. Germline-derived CDR1 and CDR2 are DFQATT and SNEGSKA (reference sequence). Trimming left V 1 base short and J 7 bases short, with 8 bases between. The CDR3 loop is CSARVQREQYF. CDR3 sequence (DNA): TGCAGTGCTAGAGTACAACGAGAGCAGTACTTC.

CDR3 in DNA: TGTGCCAGCAGCTCCTCTGGGACTAGCGCCAATGAGCAGTTCTTC. Its protein is CASSSSGTSANEQFF. V usage is TRBV4-2 and J usage is TRBJ2-1; 10 positions agree with TRBD2. Germline values: CDR1 LGHNA, CDR2 YNFKEQ. Trimming at V came to 5 bases and at J to 6 bases, leaving 7 bases not matched to a gene. The CDR3 consists of 15 residues.

Comment on this clonotype: One junction end disagrees with the germline gene, perhaps due to a read error. The chain has TRBV5-1 and TRBJ1-4; maybe TRBD1 (6 bases). CDR1 is SGHRS, CDR2 YFSETQ, per germline. This CDR3 is 14 amino acids long. CDR3 sequence reads: CGSSLGQRSEKLFF. In nucleotides, the CDR3 is TGCGGCAGCAGCTTGGGACAAAGAAGCGAAAAACTGTTTTTT.

This chain joins TRBV5-1 and TRBJ2-7; 12 bases line up with TRBD1. After removal of 4 bases from V and 5 bases from J, the junction contained 7 bases not matched to a gene. This CDR3 comprises 15 residues. The germline CDR1 and CDR2 sequences are SGHRS and YFSETQ. The CDR3 DNA is TGCGCCAGCAGCGGTTCGGGACAGGGGGCCAACGAGCAGTACTTC. This gives the protein CASSGSGQGANEQYF.

Details on this clonotype: This could be a read error, since a much larger clone is one nucleotide away. V usage is TRBV5-1 and J usage is TRBJ2-1; the match to TRBD1 covers 9 bases. This CDR3 is 13 amino acids long. The germline V gene encodes CDR1 SGHRS and CDR2 YFSETQ. V lost 7 bases and J lost 9; bases outside the gene matches: 8. For the CDR3, the DNA is TGCGCCAGCGGGGGGACAGGGCGGAGTGAGCAGTTCTTC. Protein sequence: CASGGTGRSEQFF.

This clonotype was counted ten times or more. V usage is TRBV20-1 and J usage is TRBJ1-2; D ambiguous. This CDR3 comprises 13 residues. V was cut by 2 bases and J by 4 bases, with 11 bases left in between. The germline CDR1 and CDR2 sequences are DFQATT and SNEGSKA (reference sequence). Here the CDR3 DNA reads TGCAGTGCTAGACCCTCCGTGTCCTATGGCTACACCTTC. This gives the protein CSARPSVSYGYTF.

In this sample, this clonotype turned up many times. V and J are TRBV12-3 or TRBV12-4 and TRBJ1-1; 9 nucleotides line up with TRBD1. The CDR3 has 13 residues. V shed 11 bases and J 4 bases; nucleotides not matched to a gene: 8. The CDR3 reads CASQGAHSTEAFF. Here the CDR3 DNA reads TGTGCCTCACAGGGGGCGCACAGCACTGAAGCTTTCTTT.

In regard to this clonotype: An end of the junction does not agree with germline; a read error may underlie this. The chain couples TRBV5-1 to TRBJ1-5, with D maybe TRBD1 (6 bases). CDR1 and CDR2 (germline): SGHRS, YFSETQ. The CDR3 is 15 amino acids. CDR3 sequence: CASRRDTHSNQLQHF. DNA for the CDR3: TGCGCCAGCAGACGGGACACCCATAGCAATCAGCTCCAGCATTTT.

With regard to this clonotype: The junction differs from germline at one of its ends, possibly a read error. The V call is TRBV12-3 or TRBV12-4, the J call TRBJ2-7; either TRBD1 or TRBD2 may supply D (6 bases each). This CDR3 spans 14 amino acids. CDR3 sequence reads: CTSSRLGGTYEQYF. For the CDR3, the DNA is TGTACCAGCAGCCGACTAGGGGGAACCTACGAGCAGTACTTC.

The chain joins TRBV7-2 to TRBJ2-5; 9 bases map to TRBD1. Germline trimming cut 5 bases from V and 3 bases from J; bases unmatched to any gene: 7. CDR1 is SGHTA, CDR2 FQGNSA, per germline. The CDR3 loop spans 15 amino acids. As DNA, the CDR3 is TGTGCCAGCAGCAGGGGAGGGACAGGGAAAGAGACCCAGTACTTC. Translation: CASSRGGTGKETQYF.

V and J are TRBV2 and TRBJ2-2; D not resolved. Germline V gene sequence: CDR1 SNHLY, CDR2 FYNNEI. This CDR3 comprises 14 residues. V was trimmed by 10 bases and J by 11 bases, leaving 23 bases between them. CDR3 loop: CATARRSNTEELFF. The CDR3 DNA reads TGTGCCACCGCCAGGCGATCGAACACCGAAGAGCTGTTTTTT. Supplemented by reference TRBV2 and TRBJ2-2, the full variable domain reads EPEVTQTPSHQVTQMGQEVILRCVPISNHLYFYWYRQILGQKVEFLVSFYNNEISEKSEIFDDQFSVERPDGSNFTLKIRSTKLEDSAMYFCATARRSNTEELFFGEGSRLTVL.

This clonotype was seen a few times. The chain couples TRBV11-2 to TRBJ1-6, with 9 bases fitting TRBD1. The CDR3 has 15 amino acids. Trimming cost V 6 bases and J 8 bases; bases outside gene matches: 8. Germline loops: CDR1 SGHAT, CDR2 FQNNGV. The CDR3 loop is CASSGQGRSDSPLHF. As DNA, the CDR3 is TGTGCCAGCAGTGGACAGGGGAGGTCGGATTCACCCCTCCACTTT.

This clonotype was seen only a few times. The V gene is TRBV7-6, the J gene TRBJ2-7; D is possibly TRBD2 (5 bases). V dropped 5 bases and J dropped 5 bases, with 16 bases sitting between them. Germline CDR1 is SGHVS and CDR2 is FNYEAQ. There are 14 residues in the CDR3. The CDR3 sequence: CASSPEREWHEQYF. CDR3 DNA: TGTGCCAGCAGCCCAGAGAGGGAATGGCACGAGCAGTACTTC.

This clonotype occurred a few times. This chain uses TRBV10-3 with TRBJ2-1; a possible D gene is TRBD2 (6 bases). Germline-derived CDR1 and CDR2 are ENHRY and SYGVKD. The CDR3 spans 13 residues. V was trimmed by 2 bases and J by 8 bases, leaving 10 bases between them. CDR3 DNA: TGTGCCATCAGTGAGCGGCGGGGAGATGAGCAGTTCTTC. Its translation: CAISERRGDEQFF.

The V call is TRBV7-8, the J call TRBJ1-2; D uncertain. CDR3 length equals 14 residues. CDR1 and CDR2 (germline): SGHVS, FQNEAQ. Trimming removed 5 bases from V and 0 bases from J, with 10 bases in between. In DNA form, the CDR3 reads TGTGCCAGCAGCGGGTGTGAAGCTAACTATGGCTACACCTTC. Its translation is CASSGCEANYGYTF.

This sequence joins TRBV28 and TRBJ2-1, with D possibly matching TRBD2 (6 bases). Germline V CDR1 and CDR2: MDHEN, SYDVKM. The ends were cut back, 6 bases at V and 5 bases at J, with 11 bases in the middle. The CDR3 totals 13 residues. DNA of the CDR3: TGTGCCAGCAGCTTAGCGGCTAACAATGAGCAGTTCTTC. As protein: CASSLAANNEQFF.

The V call is TRBV28, the J call TRBJ1-5, with 7 positions matching TRBD1. CDR3 length equals 14 residues. Per germline, CDR1 MDHEN and CDR2 SYDVKM. Germline trimming cut 6 bases from V and 0 bases from J; bases unmatched to any gene: 2. Written as DNA, the CDR3 is TGTGCCAGCAGGTCAGGGGGTAGCAATCAGCCCCAGCATTTT. As protein: CASRSGGSNQPQHF.

This clonotype turned up a few times. In nucleotides, the CDR3 is TGTGCCAGCAGCCAAGACGGTGGCTACACCTTC. This codes for CASSQDGGYTF. V gene TRBV4-2 combines with J gene TRBJ1-2; D uncertain. CDR1 and CDR2 (germline): LGHNA, YNFKEQ. This CDR3 has 11 amino acids. Between the trimmed V and J ends, which lost 0 bases and 7 bases, there was a span of 3 bases.

This chain joins TRBV7-9 and TRBJ1-1; D is unclear. This CDR3 spans 12 amino acids. Trimming stripped 7 bases from V and 1 base from J, with 7 bases between. Germline V gene lookup returns CDR1 SEHNR and CDR2 FQNEAQ (reference sequence). The CDR3 DNA is TGTGCCAGCAAAGCCGGGAACACTGAAGCTTTCTTT. Its translation is CASKAGNTEAFF.

This clonotype was counted between two and nine times. The chain has TRBV5-4 and TRBJ2-7; D possibly uses TRBD1 or TRBD2 (6 bases each). V gave up 4 bases and J gave up 6 bases, with 14 bases separating them. The CDR3 contains 13 residues. Germline-derived CDR1 and CDR2 are SGHNT and YYREEE (reference sequence). The CDR3, as DNA: TGTGCCAGCAGCGGCCGGGGGCAAGCCGAGCAGTACTTC. As protein: CASSGRGQAEQYF.

The rearrangement uses TRBV5-1 and TRBJ2-3; D is perhaps TRBD1 or TRBD2 (6 bases each). This CDR3 is built from 13 residues. V was pared by 5 bases and J by 2 bases, with 9 bases between. Germline V gives CDR1 SGHRS, CDR2 YFSETQ. The CDR3 region is CASRTGATDTQYF. The CDR3 DNA sequence: TGCGCCAGCAGAACGGGGGCCACAGATACGCAGTATTTT.

This clonotype was seen a few times. The junction shows a germline mismatch at one end, possibly a read error. The chain uses TRBV11-3 and TRBJ2-7; D possibly matches TRBD1 or TRBD2 (5 bases each). This CDR3 is 15 amino acids long. Germline CDR1 SGHNT, CDR2 YENEEA. CDR3 nucleotide sequence: TGTGCCGGCAGCTTATCCGGGACCGCCTCCTACGAGCAGTACTTC. Encoded protein: CAGSLSGTASYEQYF.

The sample holds a few counts of this clonotype. The chain links TRBV19 to TRBJ1-2, with 9 bases lining up with TRBD1. Per the germline V gene, CDR1 is LNHDA and CDR2 is SQIVND (reference sequence). This CDR3 is 13 amino acids long. Trimming took 5 bases from V and 4 from J; bases not matched to a gene: 2. CDR3 bases: TGTGCCAGTAGTGTGACAGGGGGCTATGGCTACACCTTC. As protein: CASSVTGGYGYTF.

This clonotype was counted a few times. The gene calls are TRBV12-3 or TRBV12-4 and TRBJ2-3; 11 bases fit TRBD2. Trimming at V came to 1 base and at J to 7 bases, leaving 7 bases not matched to a gene. The CDR3 length is 16 residues. Here the CDR3 reads CASSLDLAGGENTQYF. The CDR3 nucleotides are TGTGCCAGCAGTTTAGACCTAGCGGGGGGCGAAAATACGCAGTATTTT.

This clonotype has just one count. This chain's CDR3 is CASSRQGWNEKLFF. CDR3 nucleotide sequence: TGTGCCAGCAGTCGACAGGGTTGGAATGAAAAACTGTTTTTT. V usage is TRBV6-6 and J usage is TRBJ1-4; 7 positions agree with TRBD1. J was trimmed by 5 bases and V by 5 bases; bases with no gene match: 5. Germline CDR1 and CDR2: MNHNY and SVGAGI (reference sequence). There are 14 residues in the CDR3.